This is a list of T cell receptor beta chains from one sample in a study of human T cells and chemical hapten exposure. From the RACE reads, TCRdb called clonotypes with MiXCR, one entry per CDR3 protein. This sample has roughly 82,000 distinct CDR3 sequences; 10% to 15% occur once, and the top ten carry 3.5%. Specimen: whole blood, collected in connection with sensitization to the hapten diphenylcyclopropenone (DPC). The receptors stem from a woman aged 60 to 75 with alopecia areata. Some clones in this sample may be carry-over from other donors' samples. The CDR3 runs from the conserved cysteine through the conserved F or W. The D gene is left open where the match is weak. Clone size is stated in some rows and not others, as once, few, many or a class when expanded.

v_gene	j_gene	abundance	d_gene	CDR3aa	CDR3nt
TRBV7-7	TRBJ2-3	many	.	CASSLAVGAQRCARTDTQYF	TGTGCTAGCAGCTTAGCGGTTGGGGCCCAGCGGTGTGCCCGGACAGATACGCAGTATTTT
TRBV7-8	TRBJ2-3	.	TRBD2	CVSSLFPGLAGGPAPDTQYF	TGTGTCAGCAGCTTATTCCCGGGACTAGCGGGGGGGCCGGCGCCGGATACGCAGTATTTT
TRBV7-3	TRBJ1-4	many	.	CASSLTRDEKLFF	TGTGCCAGCAGCTTAACCAGAGATGAAAAACTGTTTTTT
TRBV10-3	TRBJ2-7	many	.	CATIRESSYEQYF	TGTGCCACCATCAGGGAAAGCTCCTACGAGCAGTACTTC
TRBV5-1	TRBJ2-2	many	.	CASSLAGTYTGELFF	TGCGCCAGCAGCTTGGCCGGTACTTACACCGGGGAGCTGTTTTTT
TRBV4-1	TRBJ2-3	.	TRBD2	CASSHPSGGLTDTQYF	TGCGCCAGCAGCCACCCTAGCGGGGGCCTCACAGATACGCAGTATTTT
TRBV29-1	TRBJ1-1	few	TRBD1	CSARGQGARGTEAFF	TGCAGCGCAAGGGGACAGGGGGCGAGAGGCACTGAAGCTTTCTTT
TRBV6-5	TRBJ1-4	.	.	CAIGRVGGTNEKLFF	TGTGCCATAGGGAGGGTCGGCGGGACTAATGAAAAACTGTTTTTT
TRBV9	TRBJ2-3	.	TRBD2	CASSPVGGSSYF	TGTGCCAGCAGCCCGGTCGGGGGGAGTTCGTATTTT
TRBV7-3	TRBJ1-4	many	.	CATFSRGREATNEKLFF	TGTGCCACATTCTCACGTGGGCGAGAGGCGACTAATGAAAAACTGTTTTTT
TRBV30	TRBJ1-2	.	TRBD1	CAWMKDRGDYGYTF	TGTGCCTGGATGAAGGACAGGGGAGACTATGGCTACACCTTC
TRBV28	TRBJ1-1	.	.	CASKSGGQVTEAFF	TGTGCCAGCAAGTCGGGGGGACAAGTCACTGAAGCTTTCTTT
TRBV5-1	TRBJ2-6	many	.	CASSSTPGGSGANVLTF	TGCGCCAGCAGCTCGACACCCGGGGGCTCTGGGGCCAACGTCCTGACTTTC
TRBV29-1	TRBJ2-5	few	TRBD2	CSVWVAGIQETQYF	TGCAGCGTTTGGGTAGCGGGGATCCAAGAGACCCAGTACTTC
TRBV7-7	TRBJ2-1	few	TRBD2	CASSLSLAGGAEQFF	TGTGCTAGCAGCTTAAGTCTAGCGGGGGGTGCTGAGCAGTTCTTC
TRBV5-5	TRBJ1-6	.	TRBD1	CASSLDRVRSPLHF	TGTGCCAGCAGCCTGGACAGGGTGCGATCACCCCTCCACTTT
TRBV5-1	TRBJ1-1	few	TRBD1	CASSGGQGATEAFF	TGCGCCAGCAGTGGGGGACAGGGGGCCACTGAAGCTTTCTTT
TRBV29-1	TRBJ1-2	once	.	CSVEDLQRGYGYTF	TGCAGCGTTGAAGATCTTCAGCGCGGCTATGGCTACACCTTC
TRBV5-1	TRBJ2-1	.	.	CASSLVPGFLAYNEQFF	TGCGCCAGCAGCTTGGTCCCGGGTTTTTTAGCCTACAATGAGCAGTTCTTC
TRBV9	TRBJ2-7	few	TRBD1	CASSENSRGTGLYF	TGTGCCAGCAGCGAAAACTCTCGCGGGACAGGTCTGTACTTC
TRBV11-2	TRBJ1-1	.	.	CASSESGGSTEAFF	TGTGCCAGCAGCGAGTCGGGGGGATCCACTGAAGCTTTCTTT
TRBV7-3	TRBJ1-1	once	TRBD1	CTSSLYKQGEAFF	TGTACCAGCAGCCTATATAAACAGGGGGAAGCTTTCTTT
TRBV5-8	TRBJ1-2	.	.	CASSLGEPNYGYTF	TGTGCCAGCAGCCTTGGGGAGCCCAACTATGGCTACACCTTC
TRBV7-9	TRBJ1-2	few	.	CASSFLHGANYGYTF	TGTGCCAGCAGCTTTCTACATGGAGCCAACTATGGCTACACCTTC
TRBV18	TRBJ1-4	few	.	CASSPRSGRTNEKLFF	TGTGCCAGCTCACCGCGATCAGGACGAACTAATGAAAAACTGTTTTTT
TRBV21-1	TRBJ1-1	.	.	CASSQKETGATEAFF	TGTGCCAGCAGCCAGAAAGAGACGGGGGCCACTGAAGCTTTCTTT
TRBV29-1	TRBJ1-1	many	.	CSVVGGFTEAFF	TGCAGCGTTGTGGGGGGCTTCACTGAAGCTTTCTTT
TRBV5-4	TRBJ1-1	.	.	CASSLDSNTEAFF	TGTGCCAGCAGCTTAGACAGCAACACTGAAGCTTTCTTT
TRBV13	TRBJ1-2	.	.	CASSFKRTALGYTF	TGTGCCAGCAGCTTCAAGAGGACGGCTCTCGGCTACACCTTC
TRBV28	TRBJ2-7	many	.	CASSSPAGASYEQYF	TGTGCCAGCAGTTCCCCGGCAGGGGCTTCCTACGAGCAGTACTTC
TRBV27	TRBJ1-5	few	.	CASTQYGGGNQPQHF	TGTGCCAGCACCCAATACGGGGGAGGCAATCAGCCCCAGCATTTT
TRBV10-1	TRBJ2-5	many	.	CASSERGRETQYF	TGCGCCAGCAGTGAAAGGGGCAGGGAGACCCAGTACTTC
TRBV7-7	TRBJ2-1	few	TRBD1	CASSLGRARTGSATYEQFF	TGTGCTAGCAGCTTAGGTCGAGCCAGGACAGGGTCCGCTACATATGAGCAGTTCTTC
TRBV2	TRBJ1-1	few	.	CASSEAWREAFF	TGTGCCAGCAGTGAAGCGTGGCGTGAAGCTTTCTTT
TRBV12-3/TRBV12-4	TRBJ1-5	many	TRBD1	CASSPTGVLAQHF	TGTGCCAGCAGCCCGACAGGGGTTTTGGCCCAGCATTTT
TRBV20-1	TRBJ1-6	few	.	CSANLGTPYNSPLHF	TGCAGTGCGAATCTGGGTACTCCTTATAATTCACCCCTCCACTTT
TRBV29-1	TRBJ2-3	.	.	CSVDYAGTQYF	TGCAGCGTCGATTACGCTGGCACGCAGTATTTT
TRBV7-9	TRBJ2-2	.	.	CASSTRGANTGELFF	TGTGCCAGCTCGACGCGGGGCGCGAACACCGGGGAGCTGTTTTTT
TRBV2	TRBJ1-4	few	TRBD1	CASTSLTGGNEKLFF	TGTGCCAGCACCAGCCTGACAGGGGGGAATGAAAAACTGTTTTTT
TRBV18	TRBJ2-1	few	TRBD2	CASSPPTTSSPYNEQFF	TGTGCCAGCTCACCACCGACGACTAGCAGTCCCTACAATGAGCAGTTCTTC
TRBV29-1	TRBJ1-2	many	TRBD1	CSGGTANYGYTF	TGCAGCGGCGGGACAGCTAACTATGGCTACACCTTC
TRBV10-2	TRBJ2-7	many	.	CASRPGALYEQYF	TGCGCCAGCAGACCTGGGGCCCTCTACGAGCAGTACTTC
TRBV12-5	TRBJ1-2	.	.	CASGLVPPAGYTF	TGTGCTAGTGGTTTGGTACCCCCTGCTGGCTACACCTTC
TRBV29-1	TRBJ1-3	.	.	CSVDSGTGNTIYF	TGCAGCGTTGATTCCGGGACGGGAAACACCATATATTTT
TRBV3-1	TRBJ2-1	.	.	CANSPRRDKRYYNEQFF	TGTGCCAACAGTCCAAGACGCGATAAGCGCTACTACAATGAGCAGTTCTTC
TRBV10-3	TRBJ1-2	many	.	CAIRRTGMENGYTF	TGTGCCATACGACGAACGGGAATGGAGAATGGCTACACCTTC
TRBV7-3	TRBJ2-3	many	.	CASSSTGNTDTQYF	TGTGCCAGCAGCTCCACCGGGAACACAGATACGCAGTATTTT
TRBV5-4	TRBJ2-1	many	.	CASSLVGDNEQFF	TGTGCCAGCAGCTTGGTAGGGGACAATGAGCAGTTCTTC
TRBV18	TRBJ2-7	.	.	CASSPRADSPYEQYF	TGTGCCAGCTCACCACGAGCAGACAGTCCCTACGAGCAGTACTTC
TRBV27	TRBJ2-1	few	.	CASSFGGGVKNEQFF	TGTGCCAGCAGTTTCGGGGGAGGAGTTAAGAATGAGCAGTTCTTC
TRBV25-1	TRBJ2-6	many	.	CASSAPGAGANVLTF	TGTGCCAGCAGTGCGCCGGGGGCTGGGGCCAACGTCCTGACTTTC
TRBV29-1	TRBJ1-1	.	TRBD1	CSVLRTGGPNTEAFF	TGCAGCGTTCTGAGGACAGGGGGCCCGAACACTGAAGCTTTCTTT
TRBV7-2	TRBJ1-6	many	TRBD1	CASRTGTGGSSYNSPLHF	TGTGCCAGCAGAACCGGGACAGGGGGAAGCTCCTATAATTCACCCCTCCACTTT
TRBV2	TRBJ1-5	few	TRBD1	CASSGQGQSNQPQHF	TGTGCCAGCAGCGGACAGGGCCAAAGCAATCAGCCCCAGCATTTT
TRBV5-1	TRBJ1-1	.	TRBD1	CASSLTGGIEAFF	TGCGCCAGCAGTTTGACAGGGGGGATTGAAGCTTTCTTT
TRBV9	TRBJ1-2	.	TRBD1	CASSIIGGSDYGYTF	TGTGCCAGCAGCATCATAGGGGGCTCCGACTATGGCTACACCTTC
TRBV6-6	TRBJ2-4	few	.	CASRGGQTKNIQYF	TGTGCCAGCAGGGGGGGACAGACCAAAAACATTCAGTACTTC
TRBV30	TRBJ2-4	few	.	CAWSAGHGENIQYF	TGTGCCTGGAGTGCCGGACACGGGGAAAACATTCAGTACTTC
TRBV9	TRBJ1-1	few	.	CASSPSSRNTEAFF	TGTGCCAGCAGCCCCTCGTCCAGGAACACTGAAGCTTTCTTT
TRBV20-1	TRBJ2-7	many	.	CSARTGIFYEQYF	TGCAGTGCTAGGACAGGTATATTTTACGAGCAGTACTTC